Listed below are T cell receptor beta chains from one sample, sequenced in a study of OX40 agonist ivuxolimab in advanced cancers. Assay used: immunoSEQ multiplex PCR; TCRdb lists only in-frame clones, some missing. The sample lists over 55,000 clones; over 75% were seen once. Sequenced material: CD4+ or CD8+ T cells sorted from blood, taken in a trial of the OX40 agonist ivuxolimab. The receptors here all came from an adult with an advanced solid tumor such as melanoma, head and neck, liver or kidney cancer. CDR3s include the opening cysteine and the closing phenylalanine or tryptophan. Each record gives: V gene, clone size, CDR3 protein. Size values are once, few and many counts, or a class for expanded clones, and some rows have none.

TRBV6-5 once CASSLAGVGPDTQYF
TRBV27 NA CASQTDRENNEQFF
TRBV5-6 NA CASSFGTYEQYF
TRBV13 NA CASSRRRPLYTDTQYF
TRBV5-1 NA CASSFGQLGETQYF
TRBV9 NA CASSGTGLNTEAFF
TRBV19 once CASKRSGPEKLFF
TRBV28 once CASSTYRVGTGELFF
TRBV19 once CASSPGTSIYNEQFF
TRBV7-2 NA CASSYAAGGYEQYF
TRBV10-1 NA CASPRDRGQPNYGYTF
TRBV11-2 once CASSLGQTYEQYF
TRBV6-6 NA CASSYERFSPRGYTF
TRBV5-1 NA CASSFGETEAFF
TRBV11-2 NA CASSFEGTTSFEQYF
TRBV2 NA CASSYRLAAYNEQFF
TRBV13 NA CASSLDVEAFF
TRBV28 NA CASSASGTAYPSYGYTF
TRBV7-8 NA CASSLTTISEQFF
TRBV11-2 NA CASSLAGQPQHF
TRBV7-2 NA CASSTTGGQPQHF
TRBV19 NA CASSTLANEQFF
TRBV12-2 medium-sized CASRWGIEAFF
TRBV4-1 NA CASSPGASGPSNEKLFF
TRBV7-9 hyperexpanded CASSPEKAFF
TRBV5-4 NA CASSPKEDRGDEKLFF
TRBV28 NA CASSFYGRGANEQFF
TRBV4-2 NA CASSQEEGVRNQPQHF
TRBV7-2 NA CASSLALGGGYEQYF
TRBV5-5 once CASSQLLADNEQFF
TRBV7-9 NA CASRGTSGGETQYF
TRBV19 once CASSIDGTRATISQETQYF
TRBV13 once CASSLQGRSYEQYF
TRBV6-1 NA CASIHDSTYEQYF
TRBV28 NA CASSPGTASEAFF
TRBV7-2 NA CASSLGGSYNEQFF
TRBV5-1 NA CASSVIGQGQGLNEKLFF
TRBV10-2 NA CASSEGGYEQYF
TRBV27 NA CASSGGTRWEYNEQFF
TRBV27 NA CASRTSGRIGEETQYF